The 30 T cell receptor beta chains in this list originate from one sample, sequenced in a study of radiation and T cells in renal cell carcinoma. Noted time point: blood 2 weeks post-SBRT. Treatment in this sample: 15 Gy SBRT to primary tumor, nephrectomy 4 weeks later. Sequencing used immunoSEQ multiplex PCR; TCRdb keeps in-frame clones, though not all of them. The sample carries over 60,000 clones, around 78% recorded once. The sample was blood, taken from a patient whose treatment included radiotherapy and nephrectomy. The receptors were gathered from a man in his 60s with renal cell carcinoma.

V and J are TRBV11-3 and TRBJ2-1; perhaps TRBD2 as D (5 bases). V was pared by 3 bases and J by 8 bases, with 11 bases between. Germline CDR1 reads SGHNT; CDR2 reads YENEEA. This CDR3 comprises 13 residues. The CDR3 here is CASSFSSLDEQFF. The CDR3, as DNA: TGTGCCAGCAGCTTTTCTAGCTTGGATGAGCAGTTCTTC.

J is TRBJ2-1 and V is TRBV2, with 13 bases identical to TRBD2. Germline V gives CDR1 SNHLY, CDR2 FYNNEI. V lost 6 bases to trimming and J lost 5 bases; unmatched junction nucleotides: 7. The CDR3 is 16 residues long. CDR3 region: CASRLLAGGRDNEQFF. The CDR3 DNA is TGTGCCAGCAGGTTACTAGCGGGGGGGCGCGACAATGAGCAGTTCTTC. Full variable domain (rest looked up from reference TRBV2 and TRBJ2-1): EPEVTQTPSHQVTQMGQEVILRCVPISNHLYFYWYRQILGQKVEFLVSFYNNEISEKSEIFDDQFSVERPDGSNFTLKIRSTKLEDSAMYFCASRLLAGGRDNEQFFGPGTRLTVL.

The table lists this clone with a few counts. CDR3 loop: CASSNARVGAFF. DNA of the CDR3: TGTGCCAGTAGTAACGCCCGAGTGGGGGCTTTCTTT. The chain combines TRBV19 with TRBJ1-1; D call uncertain. V shed 4 bases and J shed 11 bases, with 14 bases lying between them. CDR1 is LNHDA, CDR2 SQIVND, per germline (reference sequence). The CDR3 has 12 amino acids.

The chain recombines TRBV6-5 with TRBJ2-3; D is uncertain. CDR1 is MNHEY, CDR2 SVGAGI, per germline. V lost 4 bases and J lost 3, with 8 bases in between. There are 13 residues in the CDR3. The CDR3 sequence is CASSFTLTDTQYF. The CDR3 DNA sequence: TGTGCCAGCAGTTTTACCCTGACAGATACGCAGTATTTT.

This clone occurred once. V usage is TRBV9 and J usage is TRBJ1-5; possible D gene TRBD1, 5 bases. The CDR3 runs 15 residues. Deletions cut 4 bases from V and 2 bases from J, with 13 bases between. CDR1 is SGDLS and CDR2 is YYNGEE in the germline V gene. CDR3 DNA: TGTGCCAGCAGCCAGGCGGCAGGGCGCAATCAGCCCCAGCATTTT. Translating gives CASSQAAGRNQPQHF.

The V gene is TRBV30, the J gene TRBJ2-1; 8 bases line up with TRBD2. The junction had 13 bases not matched to a gene; V was cut back by 0 bases and J by 15 bases. CDR1 is GTSNPN, CDR2 SVGIG, per germline (reference sequence). This CDR3 is built from 14 residues. For the CDR3, the DNA is TGTGCCTGGAGTGTTTCCCTCCGAGCGGGAGTGTTGTTCTTC. This encodes CAWSVSLRAGVLFF.

The gene calls are TRBV19 and TRBJ2-3; 14 nucleotides agree with TRBD2. The CDR3 runs to 16 residues. V was pared by 4 bases and J by 4 bases, with 4 bases of the junction left unmatched. Per the germline V gene, CDR1 is LNHDA and CDR2 is SQIVND (reference sequence). The DNA for the CDR3 is TGTGCCAGTAGTACCGGACTAGCGGGAGGTGCAGATACGCAGTATTTT. Its translation is CASSTGLAGGADTQYF.

The chain links TRBV18 to TRBJ1-2; the match to TRBD1 covers 9 bases. The CDR3 runs to 17 residues. J gave up 0 bases and V 1 base, and 6 bases lay outside the gene matches. From germline, CDR1 is KGHSH and CDR2 LQKENI. The CDR3 loop reads CASSPLGQGSSNYGYTF. The CDR3 DNA reads TGTGCCAGCTCACCACTGGGACAGGGAAGCTCTAACTATGGCTACACCTTC.

The chain uses TRBV18 and TRBJ2-3; tentatively, D is TRBD2 (6 bases). Germline V gene data show CDR1 as KGHSH and CDR2 as LQKENI. This CDR3 is 14 amino acids long. Trimming took 3 bases from V and 11 from J, leaving 18 bases between them. This chain's CDR3 is CASSPPADGGRQYF. CDR3 DNA sequence: TGTGCCAGCTCACCTCCGGCAGACGGGGGAAGGCAGTATTTT.

The chain combines TRBV19 with TRBJ2-7; D may be TRBD1 (5 bases). The CDR3 is made up of 11 amino acids. Trimming left V 6 bases short and J 4 bases short, with 7 bases between. The germline V gene has CDR1 LNHDA and CDR2 SQIVND (reference sequence). The CDR3 is CASSREYEQYF. The CDR3 DNA sequence: TGTGCCAGTAGCAGGGAATACGAGCAGTACTTC.

This clone appeared a few times. This rearrangement joins TRBV20-1 to TRBJ1-3; D gene unclear. The germline V and J ends were trimmed by 7 bases and 1 base, with 5 bases remaining between them. The CDR3 has 11 residues. Germline V gene data show CDR1 as DFQATT and CDR2 as SNEGSKA (reference sequence). DNA of the CDR3: TGCAGTGTCCGTTCTGGAAACACCATATATTTT. As protein: CSVRSGNTIYF.

The chain uses TRBV30 and TRBJ1-1, with D perhaps matching TRBD1 (6 bases). CDR1 and CDR2 (germline): GTSNPN, SVGIG (reference sequence). V lost 4 bases and J lost 0, with 18 bases in between. CDR3 length equals 16 residues. CDR3 in amino acids: CAWNKQGTGMNTEAFF. In DNA, the CDR3 is TGTGCCTGGAACAAACAGGGAACGGGGATGAACACTGAAGCTTTCTTT.

V is TRBV10-3 and J is TRBJ2-7, with TRBD2 as a possible D gene (6 bases). CDR3 length: 17 amino acids. The germline gives CDR1 ENHRY, CDR2 SYGVKD. With 6 bases removed from V and 6 bases from J, the gap between germline ends came to 27 bases. The CDR3 DNA is TGTGCCATCAGCAGCGGGTATGAGGGTTCGGAGGGCAGCGAGCAGTACTTC. This codes for CAISSGYEGSEGSEQYF.

The chain uses TRBV28 and TRBJ1-1; D uncertain. The germline V and J ends were trimmed by 7 bases and 5 bases, with 8 bases remaining between them. Germline V gene lookup returns CDR1 MDHEN and CDR2 SYDVKM. CDR3 length equals 11 residues. The CDR3 sequence is CASTGRTEAFF. The CDR3 region has the DNA TGTGCCAGCACAGGAAGGACTGAAGCTTTCTTT.

J is TRBJ2-7 and V is TRBV11-3; D unclear. V was pared by 5 bases and J by 2 bases, with 13 bases between. CDR3 size: 14 residues. Germline CDR1 SGHNT, CDR2 YENEEA. CDR3 sequence (DNA): TGTGCCAGCAGCCCTTCGGTTGGGGCCTACGAGCAGTACGTC. This gives the protein CASSPSVGAYEQYV.

To note about this clone: Its ends do not fully match the called genes, so a read error is possible. The chain combines TRBV7-6 with TRBJ2-3; D could derive from TRBD1 or TRBD2 (7 bases each). The CDR3 runs 16 residues. CDR1 and CDR2 from the germline V gene are SGHVS and FNYEAQ. The CDR3 sequence: CASGFQGGLLTDTQYF. The CDR3 DNA follows: TGTGCCAGCGGCTTCCAGGGGGGGCTGCTAACAGATACGCAGTATTTT.

The V and J genes are TRBV11-3 and TRBJ2-3; D not certain. In germline, CDR1 is SGHNT, CDR2 YENEEA. CDR3 size: 13 residues. With 2 bases removed from V and 3 bases from J, the gap between germline ends came to 6 bases. The CDR3 here is CASSLIMTDTQYF. The CDR3 nucleotides read TGTGCCAGCAGCTTAATCATGACAGATACGCAGTATTTT.

The genes are TRBV7-2 and TRBJ2-2, with TRBD2 as a possible D gene (6 bases). The CDR3 covers 16 residues. The V end was cut by 1 base, the J end by 2 bases, with 11 bases between. Germline V CDR1 and CDR2: SGHTA, FQGNSA. CDR3 region: CASSLVAGLNTGELFF. The CDR3 nucleotides are TGTGCCAGCAGCTTAGTCGCGGGGTTAAACACCGGGGAGCTGTTTTTT.

The CDR3 bases are TGCGCCAGCAGTAAAGGACAGGACCTCTATGGCTACACCTTC. This codes for CASSKGQDLYGYTF. The rearrangement links TRBV10-2 to TRBJ1-2; the match to TRBD1 covers 7 bases. Losses at the gene ends were 5 bases for V and 4 bases for J; bases not matched to a gene: 7. Germline CDR1 and CDR2: WSHSY and SAAADI. The CDR3 is 14 amino acids.

V is TRBV11-2 and J is TRBJ2-2; the D is unclear. Germline CDR1 is SGHAT and CDR2 is FQNNGV. V shed 3 bases and J shed 1 base, with 6 bases lying between them. The CDR3 contains 14 residues. DNA of the CDR3: TGTGCCAGCAGCTTTTATGGGAACACCGGGGAGCTGTTTTTT. This sequence encodes CASSFYGNTGELFF. The full variable domain, with the rest looked up from reference TRBV11-2 and TRBJ2-2, is EAGVAQSPRYKIIEKRQSVAFWCNPISGHATLYWYQQILGQGPKLLIQFQNNGVVDDSQLPKDRFSAERLKGVDSTLKIQPAKLEDSAVYLCASSFYGNTGELFFGEGSRLTVL.

The gene calls are TRBV5-1 and TRBJ2-3; maybe TRBD1 (6 bases). Germline V gene sequence: CDR1 SGHRS, CDR2 YFSETQ. Trimming left V 0 bases short and J 1 base short, with 9 bases between. The CDR3 has 15 residues. CDR3: CASSLDRVGTDTQYF. DNA for the CDR3: TGCGCCAGCAGCTTGGACAGGGTCGGCACAGATACGCAGTATTTT.

This clone showed up just a few times. The V gene is TRBV6-6, the J gene TRBJ1-1, with D possibly being TRBD1 (5 bases). The CDR3 covers 13 residues. V lost 5 bases, J lost 3 bases, and 10 bases lay in between. The V gene's germline CDR1 is MNHNY and CDR2 SVGAGI (reference sequence). DNA of the CDR3: TGTGCCAGCAGTCCGCAGGGTGACACTGAAGCTTTCTTT. Amino acids: CASSPQGDTEAFF.

The rearrangement joins TRBV7-8 to TRBJ1-5; no firm D call. Germline V gene sequence: CDR1 SGHVS, CDR2 FQNEAQ. The V end was cut by 0 bases, the J end by 7 bases, with 13 bases between. The CDR3 is made up of 15 amino acids. Written as DNA, the CDR3 is TGTGCCAGCAGCTTAGCGGGCCAGAGGTGGCAGCCCCAGCATTTT. The encoded protein is CASSLAGQRWQPQHF.

The chain has TRBV4-2 and TRBJ1-5; D remains unclear. Germline V gene sequence: CDR1 LGHNA, CDR2 YNFKEQ. This CDR3 comprises 17 residues. V was clipped by 0 bases and J by 6 bases, with 18 bases between them. For the CDR3, the DNA is TGTGCCAGCAGCCAAGATCGGGCGTCAGGTGTAAGTCAGCCCCAGCATTTT. Protein sequence: CASSQDRASGVSQPQHF.

This rearrangement joins TRBV30 to TRBJ2-3; 11 bases agree with TRBD2. The CDR3 is made up of 16 amino acids. The V segment lost 1 base and the J segment 4 bases; nucleotides outside the gene matches: 7. In germline, CDR1 is GTSNPN, CDR2 SVGIG (reference sequence). CDR3 bases: TGTGCCTGGAGTGGAGGGACTAGCGGCTTTTCAGATACGCAGTATTTT. It specifies CAWSGGTSGFSDTQYF.

The genes are TRBV13 and TRBJ2-1; 7 bases are a match to TRBD2. CDR1 PRHDT and CDR2 FYEKMQ come from the germline V gene (reference sequence). V shed 5 bases, J shed 0 bases, and the junction held 10 bases outside the gene matches. The CDR3 loop spans 17 amino acids. In nucleotides, the CDR3 is TGTGCCAGCAGCCCGGGACTACCCCAAAGCTCCTACAATGAGCAGTTCTTC. Translating gives CASSPGLPQSSYNEQFF.

The chain couples TRBV6-1 to TRBJ1-2, with a tentative D call TRBD1 (5 bases). The CDR3 contains 14 residues. Germline CDR1 reads MNHNS; CDR2 reads SASEGT. Deletions cut 3 bases from V and 1 base from J, with 9 bases between. CDR3 sequence: CASSEAGLNYGYTF. The CDR3 coding sequence is TGTGCCAGCAGTGAGGCAGGGCTTAACTATGGCTACACCTTC.

V is TRBV10-3 and J is TRBJ2-2; no firm D call. The CDR3 extends over 15 amino acids. CDR1 is ENHRY and CDR2 is SYGVKD in the germline V gene. Trimming removed 8 bases from V and 5 bases from J, with 18 bases in between. CDR3 in amino acids: CAIPPLPKSTGELFF. In DNA, the CDR3 is TGTGCCATCCCCCCACTCCCAAAGTCTACCGGGGAGCTGTTTTTT.

This clone was seen just once. The chain carries TRBV28 and TRBJ1-2; D gene ambiguous. The CDR3 spans 13 residues. Trimming removed 2 bases at V and 7 bases at J, with 11 bases between. The germline CDR1 and CDR2 sequences are MDHEN and SYDVKM. The CDR3 DNA sequence: TGTGCCAGCAGTTTAGACCTGGGCAGTGGCTACACCTTC. It codes for CASSLDLGSGYTF.

The chain couples TRBV6-6 to TRBJ1-2, with D perhaps matching TRBD1 (6 bases). CDR1 MNHNY and CDR2 SVGAGI come from the germline V gene (reference sequence). The CDR3 is 13 amino acids. The V end was cut by 6 bases, the J end by 7 bases, with 15 bases between. CDR3 sequence reads: CASRLSRGLGYTF. The CDR3 coding sequence is TGTGCCAGCAGATTGAGCCGGGGGCTTGGCTACACCTTC.